This TCR beta chain was captured in a study of T cell repertoires in urothelial bladder cancer (dated by TCRdb to between 2019 and 2020). Study-wide context: Of the approximately 12 resected lesions, three were clinical stage cT0, three were cTa, three were cT1 and three were cT2 or greater. The study compared TCR repertoire clonality in bladder tumors with that in benign bladder inflammation. Around 13 patients with bladder lesions undergoing transurethral resection were identified prospectively. Roughly 12 resected bladder lesions, consisting of urothelial carcinoma (UC+) and benign (UC-) specimens, were examined. What the authors observed across the whole study: In carcinoma specimens, up to 17% of infiltrating lymphocytes were accounted for by a single T-cell clone, compared with roughly 2% in benign specimens. Carcinoma specimens had a median tumor infiltrating lymphocyte percentage of more than 1.5%, while benign specimens had a median of roughly 13%. Urothelial carcinoma specimens contained fewer T cells than benign specimens, with a median of around 6,000 versus 25,000.

Details on this clone: The specificity of this receptor is unknown. Per-base qualities were not stored, and no clone one base away is much larger.

Here V drops 3 bases and J drops 8 bases, and the junction holds 10 bases not matched to any gene. In the germline V gene, CDR1 corresponds to MNHNS and CDR2 to SASEGT. The CDR3 runs 15 amino acids, cysteine and phenylalanine included. Only the CDR3 DNA is retained, 45 bases long and in frame from the first base. Resected bladder lesions that lacked urothelial carcinoma were classed as benign (UC-) specimens. Bladder lesion specimens were collected at transurethral resection and stored at -80C. From bladder specimens obtained at transurethral resection, DNA was extracted. The TCR beta chain CDR3 region was sequenced with the immunoSEQ assay. Per the source publication's procedure: For every specimen, the T-cell fraction, clonal dominance and maximum TCR clone frequency were calculated. TCRdb stores this immuneACCESS table with in-frame sequences only. Part of the clones is absent; in the studies checked, under half of the shortfall reflects unresolved V genes, and no reason is known for the rest. D and trimming were read from the DNA, whereas the V and J calls and clone size are those reported in that table. The sample table holds some 11,000 clones, of which under 70% were seen once. 6% to 7% of the sample is taken by the ten largest.

The sequence joins TRBV6-1 to TRBJ1-3, and TRBD1 matches 7 of the central bases. What was sequenced was tumor-infiltrating cells from bladder cancer. The sequence was collected from a human donor with a benign inflammatory bladder lesion. The CDR3 here reads CASSDRDRSLDTIYF. DNA sequence: TGTGCCAGCAGTGACCGGGACAGAAGTTTGGACACCATATATTTT.